Listed below are T cell receptor beta chains from one sample, sequenced in a study of shared clonotypes between healthy human individuals. The assay was immunoSEQ multiplex PCR, and TCRdb's table has in-frame clones only and misses some. The sample comprises some 1,900,000 clones, about 95% of which are singletons, and roughly 1% rests with the top ten. What was sequenced was naive CD8+ T cells sorted from blood. These receptors came from a man aged 18 to 35 in good health. Each CDR3 is given with its conserved first and last residue. Rows give clone size only sometimes, using once, few, many, or a class for an expanded clone.

j_call: TRBJ2-6; clone_size: -; v_call: TRBV9; cdr3_aa: CASSVFGTSSSGANVLTF
j_call: TRBJ1-4; clone_size: -; v_call: TRBV7-9; cdr3_aa: CASSHTGGGPNEKLFF
j_call: TRBJ2-7; clone_size: -; v_call: TRBV2; cdr3_aa: CARTHPGAYEQYF
j_call: TRBJ2-5; clone_size: -; v_call: TRBV13; cdr3_aa: CASSTLDGQGWETQYF
j_call: TRBJ2-1; clone_size: -; v_call: TRBV27; cdr3_aa: CASSTGLAGTLGNEQFF
j_call: TRBJ2-1; clone_size: -; v_call: TRBV9; cdr3_aa: CASRGLAGDEQFF
j_call: TRBJ2-3; clone_size: -; v_call: TRBV4-3; cdr3_aa: CASSAYRTDTQYF
j_call: TRBJ2-1; clone_size: once; v_call: TRBV9; cdr3_aa: CASSPRQGAANEQFF
j_call: TRBJ2-6; clone_size: -; v_call: TRBV19; cdr3_aa: CASSIGVSGANVLTF
j_call: TRBJ2-7; clone_size: once; v_call: TRBV7-2; cdr3_aa: CASSLRGRTGTYEQYF
j_call: TRBJ2-1; clone_size: -; v_call: TRBV14; cdr3_aa: CASSQEGWAGGYNEQFF
j_call: TRBJ2-1; clone_size: -; v_call: TRBV27; cdr3_aa: CASSFPSAGPYNEQFF
j_call: TRBJ2-2; clone_size: -; v_call: TRBV4-1; cdr3_aa: CASSPRTANTGELFF
j_call: TRBJ1-2; clone_size: -; v_call: TRBV27; cdr3_aa: CASSLSPAYGYTF
j_call: TRBJ2-1; clone_size: -; v_call: TRBV4-1; cdr3_aa: CASSQAAGGDEQFF
j_call: TRBJ2-3; clone_size: once; v_call: TRBV6-6; cdr3_aa: CASSPGLDTQYF
j_call: TRBJ2-7; clone_size: -; v_call: TRBV2; cdr3_aa: CASRDQGFAYEQYF
j_call: TRBJ1-1; clone_size: -; v_call: TRBV5-5; cdr3_aa: CASSLAIARYRVDENTEAFF
j_call: TRBJ2-4; clone_size: -; v_call: TRBV9; cdr3_aa: CASSVGGTGYDIQYF
j_call: TRBJ2-1; clone_size: -; v_call: TRBV7-9; cdr3_aa: CASSQDDRLSYNEQFF
j_call: TRBJ1-1; clone_size: once; v_call: TRBV13; cdr3_aa: CASSIQGTEAFF
j_call: TRBJ1-1; clone_size: -; v_call: TRBV13; cdr3_aa: CASKGGGTEAFF
j_call: TRBJ2-3; clone_size: -; v_call: TRBV9; cdr3_aa: CASSYGPSTDTQYF
j_call: TRBJ2-1; clone_size: -; v_call: TRBV11-2; cdr3_aa: CASSFVISRGDNEQFF
j_call: TRBJ2-7; clone_size: -; v_call: TRBV7-2; cdr3_aa: CASSLGLGLSYEQYF
j_call: TRBJ1-1; clone_size: -; v_call: TRBV4-1; cdr3_aa: CASSQSLGMRNTEAFF
j_call: TRBJ1-2; clone_size: -; v_call: TRBV7-2; cdr3_aa: CASSLVFRDHYGYTF
j_call: TRBJ2-7; clone_size: -; v_call: TRBV7-9; cdr3_aa: CASSLEGTLPLYEQYF
j_call: TRBJ2-7; clone_size: -; v_call: TRBV5-6; cdr3_aa: CASSFPGADEQYF
j_call: TRBJ2-5; clone_size: -; v_call: TRBV7-2; cdr3_aa: CASSLTGFQETQYF
j_call: TRBJ2-1; clone_size: -; v_call: TRBV27; cdr3_aa: CASIYSGRAGNEQFF
j_call: TRBJ1-2; clone_size: few; v_call: TRBV30; cdr3_aa: CAWTPGTDYTF
j_call: TRBJ2-7; clone_size: -; v_call: TRBV28; cdr3_aa: CASSLAGLPYEQYF
j_call: TRBJ2-5; clone_size: -; v_call: TRBV27; cdr3_aa: CASRGNPALETQYF
j_call: TRBJ2-1; clone_size: -; v_call: TRBV6-1; cdr3_aa: CASSEVAPEQFF
j_call: TRBJ2-7; clone_size: -; v_call: TRBV30; cdr3_aa: CAWSVGGDEQYF
j_call: TRBJ1-2; clone_size: -; v_call: TRBV19; cdr3_aa: CASDTRTDYGYTF
j_call: TRBJ2-3; clone_size: -; v_call: TRBV4-3; cdr3_aa: CASSQDLLAGGVDTQYF
j_call: TRBJ1-2; clone_size: -; v_call: TRBV6-6; cdr3_aa: CASSYPTDVSNYGYTF
j_call: TRBJ1-5; clone_size: once; v_call: TRBV27; cdr3_aa: CASSLVLGNQPQHF
j_call: TRBJ2-3; clone_size: -; v_call: TRBV5-6; cdr3_aa: CASSLAEGANTQYF
j_call: TRBJ2-1; clone_size: -; v_call: TRBV27; cdr3_aa: CASSRLTGTRFNEQFF
j_call: TRBJ1-5; clone_size: -; v_call: TRBV6-5; cdr3_aa: CASSSGHNQPQHF
j_call: TRBJ2-7; clone_size: -; v_call: TRBV2; cdr3_aa: CASSESGTGSYEQYF
j_call: TRBJ1-2; clone_size: -; v_call: TRBV2; cdr3_aa: CASSESGIPVGDYGYTF
j_call: TRBJ1-3; clone_size: -; v_call: TRBV7-6; cdr3_aa: CASSLKLGQGFGNTIYF
j_call: TRBJ2-2; clone_size: -; v_call: TRBV29-1; cdr3_aa: CSVPDRGVRNTGELFF
j_call: TRBJ2-7; clone_size: -; v_call: TRBV6-5; cdr3_aa: CASSYLSRGDEQYF
j_call: TRBJ2-3; clone_size: -; v_call: TRBV27; cdr3_aa: CASSLWASSTDTQYF
j_call: TRBJ2-1; clone_size: -; v_call: TRBV13; cdr3_aa: CASSATLAGGVYNEQFF
j_call: TRBJ1-1; clone_size: -; v_call: TRBV18; cdr3_aa: CASSPLDRGTEAFF
j_call: TRBJ2-7; clone_size: -; v_call: TRBV4-1; cdr3_aa: CASSQVTGTGARWEQYF
j_call: TRBJ2-7; clone_size: -; v_call: TRBV14; cdr3_aa: CASSQFGGSYEQYF
j_call: TRBJ2-7; clone_size: -; v_call: TRBV6-6; cdr3_aa: CASTAQGYEQYF
j_call: TRBJ1-1; clone_size: -; v_call: TRBV6-5; cdr3_aa: CASSYSPGTGAEAFF
j_call: TRBJ2-7; clone_size: -; v_call: TRBV11-3; cdr3_aa: CASSFAGGYEQYF
j_call: TRBJ2-3; clone_size: -; v_call: TRBV6-6; cdr3_aa: CASSPPGTEGTDTQYF
j_call: TRBJ2-7; clone_size: -; v_call: TRBV10-2; cdr3_aa: CASTPPADYEQYF
j_call: TRBJ2-7; clone_size: -; v_call: TRBV30; cdr3_aa: CAWTWGQGSYEQYF